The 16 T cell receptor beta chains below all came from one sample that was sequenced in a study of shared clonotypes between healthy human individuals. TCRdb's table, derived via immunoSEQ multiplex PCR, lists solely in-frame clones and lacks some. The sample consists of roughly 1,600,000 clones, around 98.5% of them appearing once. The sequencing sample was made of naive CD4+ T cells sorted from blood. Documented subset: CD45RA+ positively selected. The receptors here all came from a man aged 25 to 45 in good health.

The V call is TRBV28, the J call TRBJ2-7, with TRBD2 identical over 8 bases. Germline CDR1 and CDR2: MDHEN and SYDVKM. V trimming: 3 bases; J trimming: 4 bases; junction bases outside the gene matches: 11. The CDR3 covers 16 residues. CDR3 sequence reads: CASSFLSGSRGYEQYF. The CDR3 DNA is TGTGCCAGCAGTTTCCTAAGCGGGAGTCGTGGGTACGAGCAGTACTTC. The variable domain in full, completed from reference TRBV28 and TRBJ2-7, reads DVKVTQSSRYLVKRTGEKVFLECVQDMDHENMFWYRQDPGLGLRLIYFSYDVKMKEKGDIPEGYSVSREKKERFSLILESASTNQTSMYLCASSFLSGSRGYEQYFGPGTRLTVT.

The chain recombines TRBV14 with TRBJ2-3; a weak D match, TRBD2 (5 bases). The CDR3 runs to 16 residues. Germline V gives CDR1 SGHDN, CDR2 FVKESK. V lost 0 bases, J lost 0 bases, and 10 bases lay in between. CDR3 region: CASSQDRGVSTDTQYF. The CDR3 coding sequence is TGTGCCAGCAGCCAAGATCGGGGAGTTAGCACAGATACGCAGTATTTT.

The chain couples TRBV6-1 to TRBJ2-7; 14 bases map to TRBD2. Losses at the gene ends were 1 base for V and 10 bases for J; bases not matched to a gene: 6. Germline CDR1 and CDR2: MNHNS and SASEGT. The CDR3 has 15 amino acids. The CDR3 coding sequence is TGTGCCAGCAGTGAAGAGGGACTAGCGGGAGCTGAACAGTACTTC. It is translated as CASSEEGLAGAEQYF.

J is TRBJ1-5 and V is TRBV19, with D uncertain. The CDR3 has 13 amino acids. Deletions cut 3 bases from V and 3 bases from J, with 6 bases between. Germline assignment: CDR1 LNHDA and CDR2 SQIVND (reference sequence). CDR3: CASSMPNNQPQHF. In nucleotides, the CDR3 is TGTGCCAGTAGTATGCCCAACAATCAGCCCCAGCATTTT.

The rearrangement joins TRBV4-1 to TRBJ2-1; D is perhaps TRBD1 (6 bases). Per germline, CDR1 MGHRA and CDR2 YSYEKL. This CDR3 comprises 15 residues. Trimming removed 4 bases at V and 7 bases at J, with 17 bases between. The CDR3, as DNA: TGCGCCAGCAGCCCTTCAGATCCCCAGGGGAATGAGCAGTTCTTC. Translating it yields CASSPSDPQGNEQFF.

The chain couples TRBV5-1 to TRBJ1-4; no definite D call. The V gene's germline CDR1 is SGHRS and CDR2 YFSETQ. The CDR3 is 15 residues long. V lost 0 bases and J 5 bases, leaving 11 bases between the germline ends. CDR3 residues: CASSLGGVDNEKLFF. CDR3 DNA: TGCGCCAGCAGCTTGGGTGGGGTTGACAATGAAAAACTGTTTTTT.

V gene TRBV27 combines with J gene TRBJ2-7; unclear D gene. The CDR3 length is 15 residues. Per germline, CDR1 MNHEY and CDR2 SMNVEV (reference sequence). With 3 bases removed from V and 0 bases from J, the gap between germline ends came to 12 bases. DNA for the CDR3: TGTGCCAGCAGTTTCTCGTTCGTCGGCTCCTACGAGCAGTACTTC. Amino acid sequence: CASSFSFVGSYEQYF.

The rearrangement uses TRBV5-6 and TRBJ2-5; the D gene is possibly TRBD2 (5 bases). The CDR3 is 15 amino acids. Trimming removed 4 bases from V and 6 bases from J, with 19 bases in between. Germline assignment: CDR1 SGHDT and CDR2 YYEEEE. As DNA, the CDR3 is TGTGCCAGCAGCAACCGGAGGACCCTCTTGAAGACCCAGTACTTC. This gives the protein CASSNRRTLLKTQYF.

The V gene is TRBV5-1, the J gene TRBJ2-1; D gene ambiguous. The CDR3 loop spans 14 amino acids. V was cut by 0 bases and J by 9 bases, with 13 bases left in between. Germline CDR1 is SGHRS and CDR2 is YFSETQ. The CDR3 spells CASSLAEGNSEQFF. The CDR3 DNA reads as TGCGCCAGCAGCTTGGCTGAAGGGAACAGTGAGCAGTTCTTC.

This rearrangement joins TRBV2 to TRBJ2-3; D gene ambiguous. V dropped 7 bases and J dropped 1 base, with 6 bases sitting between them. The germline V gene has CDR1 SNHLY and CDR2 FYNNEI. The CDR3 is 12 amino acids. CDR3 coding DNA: TGTGCCAGCACAGGACGCACAGATACGCAGTATTTT. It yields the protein CASTGRTDTQYF.

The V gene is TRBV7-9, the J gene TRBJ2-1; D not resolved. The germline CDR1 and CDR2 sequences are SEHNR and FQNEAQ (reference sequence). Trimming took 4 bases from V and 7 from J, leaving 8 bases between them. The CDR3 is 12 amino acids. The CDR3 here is CASSWGRNEQFF. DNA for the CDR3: TGTGCCAGCAGCTGGGGAAGAAATGAGCAGTTCTTC. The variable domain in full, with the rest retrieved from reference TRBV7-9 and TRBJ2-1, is DTGVSQNPRHKITKRGQNVTFRCDPISEHNRLYWYRQTLGQGPEFLTYFQNEAQLEKSRLLSDRFSAERPKGSFSTLEIQRTEQGDSAMYLCASSWGRNEQFFGPGTRLTVL.

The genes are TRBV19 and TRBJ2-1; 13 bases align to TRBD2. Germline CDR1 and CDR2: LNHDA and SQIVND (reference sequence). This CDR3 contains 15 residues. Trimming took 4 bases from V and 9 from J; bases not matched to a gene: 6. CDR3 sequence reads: CASSTGLAGFGEQFF. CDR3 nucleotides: TGTGCCAGTAGTACGGGACTAGCGGGGTTCGGTGAGCAGTTCTTC.

The CDR3 protein is CASSQDGLDIQYF. The CDR3 coding sequence is TGCGCCAGCAGCCAAGACGGTCTGGACATTCAGTACTTC. The chain employs TRBV4-3 and TRBJ2-4; D is unresolved. The CDR3 is 13 amino acids. V was cut by 0 bases and J by 8 bases, with 8 bases left in between. From germline, CDR1 is LGHNA and CDR2 YSLEER.

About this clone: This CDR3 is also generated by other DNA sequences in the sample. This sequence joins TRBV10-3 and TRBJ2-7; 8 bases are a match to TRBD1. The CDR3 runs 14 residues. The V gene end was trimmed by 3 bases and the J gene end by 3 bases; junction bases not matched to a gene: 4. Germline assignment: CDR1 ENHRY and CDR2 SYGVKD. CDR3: CAISESGQGYEQYF. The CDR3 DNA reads TGTGCCATCAGTGAAAGTGGACAGGGCTACGAGCAGTACTTC.

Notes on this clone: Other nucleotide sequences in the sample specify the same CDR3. The CDR3 is CASSPPGQGYYEQYF. DNA of the CDR3: TGTGCCAGCTCACCGCCGGGACAGGGGTACTACGAGCAGTACTTC. The genes are TRBV18 and TRBJ2-7, with 10 nucleotides matching TRBD1. J lost 3 bases, V lost 3 bases, and 5 bases had no gene match. Germline CDR1 KGHSH, CDR2 LQKENI. The CDR3 is 15 residues long.

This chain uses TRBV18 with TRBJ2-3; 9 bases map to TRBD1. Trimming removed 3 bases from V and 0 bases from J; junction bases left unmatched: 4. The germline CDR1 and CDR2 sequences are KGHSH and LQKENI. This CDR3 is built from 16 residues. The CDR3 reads CASSPGTGTSTDTQYF. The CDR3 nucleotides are TGTGCCAGCTCACCCGGGACAGGGACTAGCACAGATACGCAGTATTTT.